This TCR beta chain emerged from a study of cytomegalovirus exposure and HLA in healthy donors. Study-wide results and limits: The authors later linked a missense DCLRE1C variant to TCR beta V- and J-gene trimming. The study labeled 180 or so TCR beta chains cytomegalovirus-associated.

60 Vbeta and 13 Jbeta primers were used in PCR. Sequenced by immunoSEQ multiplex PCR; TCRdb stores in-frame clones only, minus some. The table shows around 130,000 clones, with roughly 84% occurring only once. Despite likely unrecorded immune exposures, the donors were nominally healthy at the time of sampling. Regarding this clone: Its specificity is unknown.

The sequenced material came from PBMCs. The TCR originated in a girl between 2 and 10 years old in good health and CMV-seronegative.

In DNA, the CDR3 is TGTGCCAGCAGCTTCGGCGAAGCGGGAGGAAGGTACGAGCAGTACTTC. It codes for CASSFGEAGGRYEQYF. This sequence joins TRBV7-2 and TRBJ2-7; TRBD2 matches 9 bases. Germline trimming cut 3 bases from V and 4 bases from J; bases unmatched to any gene: 10. The CDR3 is made up of 16 amino acids. Looked up from germline, CDR1 is SGHTA and CDR2 is FQGNSA.